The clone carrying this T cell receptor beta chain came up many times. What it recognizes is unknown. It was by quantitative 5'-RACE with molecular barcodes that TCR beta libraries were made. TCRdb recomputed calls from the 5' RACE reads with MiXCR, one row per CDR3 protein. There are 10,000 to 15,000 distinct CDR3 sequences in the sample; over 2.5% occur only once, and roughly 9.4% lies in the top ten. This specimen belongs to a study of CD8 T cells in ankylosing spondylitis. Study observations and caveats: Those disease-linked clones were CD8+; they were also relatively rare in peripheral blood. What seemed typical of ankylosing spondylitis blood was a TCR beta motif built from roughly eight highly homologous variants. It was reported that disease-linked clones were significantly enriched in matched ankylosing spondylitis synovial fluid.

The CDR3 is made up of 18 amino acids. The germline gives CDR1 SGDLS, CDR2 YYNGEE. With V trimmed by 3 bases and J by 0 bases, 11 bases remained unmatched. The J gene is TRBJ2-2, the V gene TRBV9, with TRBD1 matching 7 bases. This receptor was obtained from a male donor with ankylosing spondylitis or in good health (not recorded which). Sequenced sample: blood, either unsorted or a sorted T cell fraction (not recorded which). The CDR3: CASSERTGSFANTGELFF. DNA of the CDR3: TGTGCCAGCAGCGAGCGGACAGGATCCTTTGCGAACACCGGGGAGCTGTTTTTT.